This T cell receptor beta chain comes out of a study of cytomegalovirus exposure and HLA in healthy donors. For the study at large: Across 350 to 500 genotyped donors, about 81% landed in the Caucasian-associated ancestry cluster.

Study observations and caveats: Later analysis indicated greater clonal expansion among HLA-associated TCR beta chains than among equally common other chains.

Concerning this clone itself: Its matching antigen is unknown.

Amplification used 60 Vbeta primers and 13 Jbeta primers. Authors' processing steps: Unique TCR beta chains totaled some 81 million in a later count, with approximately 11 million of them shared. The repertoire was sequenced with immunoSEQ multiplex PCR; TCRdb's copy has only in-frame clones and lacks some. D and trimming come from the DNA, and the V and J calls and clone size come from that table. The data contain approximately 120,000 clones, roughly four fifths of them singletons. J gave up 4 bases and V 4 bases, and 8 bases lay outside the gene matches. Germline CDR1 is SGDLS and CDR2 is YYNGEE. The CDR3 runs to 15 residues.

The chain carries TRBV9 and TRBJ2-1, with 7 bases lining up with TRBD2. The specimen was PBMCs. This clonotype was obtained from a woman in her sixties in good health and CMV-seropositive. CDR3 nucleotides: TGTGCCAGCAGCCCCGCTAGCGGTTCGTACAATGAGCAGTTCTTC. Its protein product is CASSPASGSYNEQFF.